This is a list of T cell receptor beta chains from one sample in a study of blood T cell repertoires in COVID-19. Measured with immunoSEQ multiplex PCR; TCRdb has only the in-frame clones, and not every one. Among some 160,000 clones, 83% were seen once, and the ten largest hold roughly 1.4%. The sample taken for sequencing was peripheral blood. These receptors were obtained from a human donor in a cohort sampled during active COVID-19. The conserved cysteine and the conserved F or W are not part of the CDR3 here. Each record gives: J gene, V gene, CDR3 length, CDR3 protein.

J: TRBJ1-2
V: TRBV12-3/TRBV12-4
length: 11
CDR3: ASSLDRVYGYT

J: TRBJ1-1
V: TRBV2
length: 12
CDR3: ASSQRTVNTEAF

J: TRBJ2-6
V: TRBV7-9
length: 14
CDR3: ASSPADSSGANVLT

J: TRBJ2-1
V: TRBV14
length: 14
CDR3: ASSPFAGYSYNEQF

J: TRBJ1-2
V: TRBV5-6
length: 11
CDR3: ASSLQGTRGYT

J: TRBJ1-2
V: TRBV19
length: 13
CDR3: ASSIKGTVTYGYT

J: TRBJ2-7
V: TRBV28
length: 16
CDR3: ASKGTVGRRTETYEQY

J: TRBJ2-7
V: TRBV5-4
length: 13
CDR3: ASSGRTGSSYEQY

J: TRBJ1-1
V: TRBV6-2/TRBV6-3
length: 13
CDR3: ASSYGGQVNTEAF

J: TRBJ1-1
V: TRBV7-2
length: 12
CDR3: ASSPQGGGTEAF